The clone carrying this TCR beta chain was counted once. Its specificity is not known. The protocol was immunoSEQ multiplex PCR, while the TCRdb copy is restricted to in-frame clones and leaves out a portion. The sample records hundreds of thousands of clones, roughly 85% being singletons. The data originate from a study of cytomegalovirus exposure and HLA in healthy donors. Study-level information: It was reported in a later analysis that the same platform had been used for the 90 to 150 validation repertoires as for the 550 to 700 first-cohort repertoires. Broader study findings: Rarity characterized most TCR sequences, yet some public TCRs appeared in many donors. Among TCR beta chains, those listed as cytomegalovirus-associated numbered over 150. Later, an analysis found that TCR clusters from the first cohort tended to co-occur in the roughly 120 validation repertoires.

Trimming shortened V by 1 base and J by 0 bases, and 6 bases separated the two germline ends. This CDR3 has 14 amino acids. The germline gives CDR1 SNHLY, CDR2 FYNNEI. The TCR comes from a woman under 30 in good health and CMV-seronegative. Material for sequencing was PBMCs. The genes are TRBV2 and TRBJ1-1; D uncertain. CDR3 coding DNA: TGTGCCAGCAGTGAAGGCGGAATGAACACTGAAGCTTTCTTT. It translates to CASSEGGMNTEAFF.